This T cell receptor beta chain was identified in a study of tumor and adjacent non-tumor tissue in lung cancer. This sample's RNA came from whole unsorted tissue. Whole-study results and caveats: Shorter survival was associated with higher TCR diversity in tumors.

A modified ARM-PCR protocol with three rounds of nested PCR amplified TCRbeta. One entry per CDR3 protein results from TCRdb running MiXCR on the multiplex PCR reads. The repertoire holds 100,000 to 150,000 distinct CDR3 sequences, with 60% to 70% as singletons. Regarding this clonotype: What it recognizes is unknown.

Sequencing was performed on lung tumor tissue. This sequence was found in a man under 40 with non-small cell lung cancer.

CDR3 sequence (DNA): TGCAGTGCTATAGTGGTAGGCACAGGAGACGCCTTCTTT. This codes for CSAIVVGTGDAFF. The genes are TRBV20-1 and TRBJ1-1; D possibly corresponds to TRBD1 (5 bases). V lost 4 bases, J lost 14 bases, and 23 bases lay in between. In germline, CDR1 is DFQATT, CDR2 SNEGSKA (reference sequence). There are 13 residues in the CDR3.